These T cell receptor beta chains were read from a single sample in a study of vaccination and CD4 T cells after COVID-19. TCRdb called the PCR reads again in MiXCR, with one record for every CDR3 protein. Here the sample spans about 20,000 distinct CDR3 sequences, 54% being singletons. Their target antigens are unknown. The sequenced sample was CD4+ T cells from blood, cultured in vitro. Receptor source: a human donor who had recovered from COVID-19. The conserved cysteine and the conserved F or W are not part of the CDR3 here.

TRBV19	TRBJ1-5	ASSNREGQPQH
TRBV12-3/TRBV12-4	TRBJ1-1	ASSLRRNTEAF
TRBV4-2	TRBJ2-3	ASSQELAGVTDTQY
TRBV2	TRBJ1-5	ASGSGIRNQPQH
TRBV15	TRBJ1-5	ATSRGSQPQH
TRBV14	TRBJ2-3	ASSLAPGGGTDTQY
TRBV15	TRBJ2-1	ATSRASGQSNEQF
TRBV19	TRBJ2-4	ASSQTGREGIQY
TRBV2	TRBJ2-7	ASPYEQY
TRBV14	TRBJ2-5	ASSQGVQETQY
TRBV7-2	TRBJ1-6	ASSLSTGRNNSPLH
TRBV27	TRBJ1-2	ASSSFRHEASNYGYT
TRBV11-2	TRBJ2-7	ASSPYLTQSSYEQY
TRBV7-2	TRBJ2-7	ASSFARTGTYEQY
TRBV12-3/TRBV12-4	TRBJ2-7	ASSLSSGPYEQY
TRBV6-1	TRBJ1-1	ASSGGGIRAF
TRBV10-3	TRBJ2-3	AISSRASGGGPFSTDTQY
TRBV5-1	TRBJ2-1	ASSQGQGSYNEQF
TRBV5-1	TRBJ2-1	ASSSTSGAYNEQF
TRBV5-1	TRBJ1-3	ASKGSSSGNTIY
TRBV20-1	TRBJ2-1	SATLAGAIYNEQF